This TCR beta chain is drawn from a study of T cell responses to AZD1222 COVID-19 vaccine. Profiled with immunoSEQ multiplex PCR; TCRdb holds only in-frame clones, not every one. Among roughly 58,000 clones listed, 85% to 90% were seen once. With regard to this clone: What it recognizes is unknown. The same CDR3 also results from other DNA sequences found in this sample.

Study results and limitations: Scientists sampled the repertoires only once the peak T cell response had passed. Females outnumbered males among donors, who were mostly white British; clonal diversity was possibly underestimated.

CDR1 SEHNR and CDR2 FQNEAQ come from the germline V gene (reference sequence). Trimming at V came to 5 bases and at J to 4 bases, leaving 5 bases not matched to a gene. The CDR3 extends over 15 amino acids. This receptor was obtained from an adult in good health. The chain uses TRBV7-9 and TRBJ2-1; 10 bases align to TRBD2. The starting material was peripheral blood, obtained on day 0 of MenACWY control vaccination. CDR3: CASSPGTSAYNEQFF. The CDR3 coding sequence is TGTGCCAGCAGCCCCGGGACTAGCGCATACAATGAGCAGTTCTTC.